This TCR beta chain was identified during a study of T cell responses to AZD1222 COVID-19 vaccine. Study results and limitations: Females outnumbered males among donors, who were mostly white British; clonal diversity was possibly underestimated. Among vaccine-associated CD4 TCRs, coverage spanned spike, with dominance at 160-218 and 743-854. Unmutated variant regions are reportedly the target of nearly half of TCRs that are spike-specific.

Libraries were prepared by immunoSEQ multiplex PCR; TCRdb keeps only in-frame clonotypes and omits some of them. This table holds more than 95,000 clones, 85% found once. About this clone: Its target is not known.

This CDR3 contains 14 residues. The junction had 6 bases not matched to a gene; V was cut back by 8 bases and J by 3 bases. Germline CDR1 and CDR2: MNHEY and SVGAGI. The analysis combined second doses at about 4 or about 12 weeks. The starting material was peripheral blood, obtained 28 days after the second AZD1222 dose. This receptor was identified in an adult who received the AZD1222 COVID-19 vaccine. This chain uses TRBV6-5 with TRBJ1-4, with TRBD1 matching 7 bases. Here the CDR3 DNA reads TGTGCCAGCTCAGACAGGGAAGCTAATGAAAAACTGTTTTTT. This codes for CASSDREANEKLFF.